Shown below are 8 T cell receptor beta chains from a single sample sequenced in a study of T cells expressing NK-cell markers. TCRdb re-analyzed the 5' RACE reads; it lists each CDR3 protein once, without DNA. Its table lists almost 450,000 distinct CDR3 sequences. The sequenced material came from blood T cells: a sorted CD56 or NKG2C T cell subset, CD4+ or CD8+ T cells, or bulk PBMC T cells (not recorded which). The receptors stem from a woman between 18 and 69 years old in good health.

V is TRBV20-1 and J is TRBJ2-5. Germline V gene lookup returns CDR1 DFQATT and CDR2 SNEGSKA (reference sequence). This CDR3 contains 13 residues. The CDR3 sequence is CSASHGQQETQYF.

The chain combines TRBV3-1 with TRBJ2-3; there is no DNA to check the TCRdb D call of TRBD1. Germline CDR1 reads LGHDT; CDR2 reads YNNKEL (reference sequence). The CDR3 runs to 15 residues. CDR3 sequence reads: CASGESTGRADTQYF.

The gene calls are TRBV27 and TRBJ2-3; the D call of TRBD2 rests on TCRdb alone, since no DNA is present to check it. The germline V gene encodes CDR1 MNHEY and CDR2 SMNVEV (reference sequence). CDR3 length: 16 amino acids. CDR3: CASSFLAGYSTDTQYF.

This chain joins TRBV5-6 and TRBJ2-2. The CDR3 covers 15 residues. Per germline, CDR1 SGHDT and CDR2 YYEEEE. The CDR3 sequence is CASSLSHMNTGELFF.

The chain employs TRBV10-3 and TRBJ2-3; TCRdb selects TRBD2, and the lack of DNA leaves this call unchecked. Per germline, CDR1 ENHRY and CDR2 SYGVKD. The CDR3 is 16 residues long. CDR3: CAISASSQTSGDTQYF.

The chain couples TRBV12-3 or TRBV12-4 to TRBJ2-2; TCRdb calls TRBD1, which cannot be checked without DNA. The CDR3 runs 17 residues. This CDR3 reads CASTTNPGQANTGELFF.

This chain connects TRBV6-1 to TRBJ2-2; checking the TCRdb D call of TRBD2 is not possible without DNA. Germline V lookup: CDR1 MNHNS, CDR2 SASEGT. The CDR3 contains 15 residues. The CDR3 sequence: CASSPGTRGAGELFF.

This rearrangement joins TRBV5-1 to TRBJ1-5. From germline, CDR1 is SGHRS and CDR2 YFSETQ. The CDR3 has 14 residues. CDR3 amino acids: CASSLELGGQPQHF.